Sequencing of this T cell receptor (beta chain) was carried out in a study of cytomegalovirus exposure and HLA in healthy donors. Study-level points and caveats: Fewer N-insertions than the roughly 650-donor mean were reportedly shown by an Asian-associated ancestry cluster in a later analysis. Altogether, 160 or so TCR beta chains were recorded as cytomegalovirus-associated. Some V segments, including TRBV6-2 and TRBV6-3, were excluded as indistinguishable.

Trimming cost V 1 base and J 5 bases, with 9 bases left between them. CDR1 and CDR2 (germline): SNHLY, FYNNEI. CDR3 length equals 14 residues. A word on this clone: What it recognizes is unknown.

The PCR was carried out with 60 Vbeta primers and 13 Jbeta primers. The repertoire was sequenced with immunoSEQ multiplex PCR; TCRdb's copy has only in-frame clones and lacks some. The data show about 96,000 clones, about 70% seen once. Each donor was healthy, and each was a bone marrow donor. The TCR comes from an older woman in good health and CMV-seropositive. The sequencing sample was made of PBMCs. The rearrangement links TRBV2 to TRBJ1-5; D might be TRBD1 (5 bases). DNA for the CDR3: TGTGCCAGCAGTGAAGTAGGGGTACATCAGCCCCAGCATTTT. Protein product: CASSEVGVHQPQHF.